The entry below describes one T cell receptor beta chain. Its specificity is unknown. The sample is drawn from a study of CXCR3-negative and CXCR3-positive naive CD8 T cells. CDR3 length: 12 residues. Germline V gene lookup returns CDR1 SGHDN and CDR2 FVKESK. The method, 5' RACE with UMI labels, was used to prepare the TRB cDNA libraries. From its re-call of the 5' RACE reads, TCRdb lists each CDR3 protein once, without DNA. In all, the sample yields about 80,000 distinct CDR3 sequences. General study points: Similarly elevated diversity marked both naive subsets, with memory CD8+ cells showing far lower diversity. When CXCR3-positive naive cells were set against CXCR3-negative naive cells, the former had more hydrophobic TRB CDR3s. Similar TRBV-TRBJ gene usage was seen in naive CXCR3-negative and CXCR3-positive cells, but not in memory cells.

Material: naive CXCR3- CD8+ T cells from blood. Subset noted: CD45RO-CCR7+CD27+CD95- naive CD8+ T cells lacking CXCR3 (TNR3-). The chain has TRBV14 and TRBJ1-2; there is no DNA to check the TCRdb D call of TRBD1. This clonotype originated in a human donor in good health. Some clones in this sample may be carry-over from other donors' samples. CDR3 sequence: CASGTGSYGYTF. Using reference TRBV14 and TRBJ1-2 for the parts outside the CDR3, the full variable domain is EAGVTQFPSHSVIEKGQTVTLRCDPISGHDNLYWYRRVMGKEIKFLLHFVKESKQDESGMPNNRFLAERTGGTYSTLKVQPAELEDSGVYFCASGTGSYGYTFGSGTRLTVV.